The 25 T cell receptor beta chains given below trace back to one sample, sequenced in a study of T cell changes during pregnancy in multiple sclerosis. Sequencing was performed with immunoSEQ multiplex PCR; in TCRdb, only in-frame clones are kept and a portion is missing. The data show 100,000 or so clones, with approximately 94% seen just once and around 0.9% held by the top ten. Sequencing used peripheral blood, obtained before pregnancy. All receptors derive from a female donor with multiple sclerosis, enrolled in a pregnancy study.

Note on this clone: One end of the junction fails to match germline, which may point to a read error. The V call is TRBV19, the J call TRBJ2-1; possible D gene TRBD2, 6 bases. The CDR3 runs to 13 residues. In germline, CDR1 is LNHDA, CDR2 SQIVND (reference sequence). The CDR3 loop is CASSIGTHNEQFF. Here the CDR3 DNA reads TGTGCCAGTAGTATCGGGACTCACAACGAGCAGTTCTTC.

Only a few counts were recorded for this clone. The chain has TRBV1 and TRBJ2-3; TRBD1 reflects the table's D call only, with no check against the DNA. TRBV1 is classified as a pseudogene. The CDR3 is 16 amino acids. The CDR3 DNA is TGCACCAGCAGCCCCCCCGGACAGGTCTGGGGCGGTACGCAGTATTTT. It specifies CTSSPPGQVWGGTQYF.

This sequence joins TRBV4-2 and TRBJ2-5; 7 positions match TRBD2. Germline assignment: CDR1 LGHNA and CDR2 YNFKEQ. CDR3 length: 15 amino acids. The V segment lost 3 bases and the J segment 2 bases; nucleotides outside the gene matches: 6. Here the CDR3 reads CASSQVPSGQETQYF. The CDR3 nucleotides read TGTGCCAGCAGCCAGGTTCCTAGCGGACAAGAGACCCAGTACTTC.

The V call is TRBV11-2, the J call TRBJ1-2; D not resolved. Trimming pared 2 bases from V and 6 bases from J, leaving 7 bases between. Per germline, CDR1 SGHAT and CDR2 FQNNGV. The CDR3 sequence is 12 residues long. The CDR3 here is CASSLTIDGYTF. CDR3 in DNA: TGTGCCAGCAGCTTAACGATAGATGGCTACACCTTC.

A single count supports this clone. The gene calls are TRBV4-1 and TRBJ1-4; D is perhaps TRBD1 (6 bases). This CDR3 region has 14 residues. V was cut by 1 base and J by 8 bases, with 11 bases left in between. Germline values: CDR1 MGHRA, CDR2 YSYEKL. The CDR3 nucleotides read TGCGCCAGCAGCCAAGGGCCAGGGGAGGAAAAACTGTTTTTT. Encoded protein: CASSQGPGEEKLFF.

The chain couples TRBV29-1 to TRBJ1-1, with 11 bases that match TRBD1. Germline CDR1 reads SQVTM; CDR2 reads ANQGSEA. The CDR3 is made up of 16 amino acids. V dropped 2 bases and J dropped 4; count of bases not matched to a gene: 9. This CDR3 is CSVESYRTGGITEAFF. For the CDR3, the DNA is TGCAGCGTTGAAAGTTATAGGACAGGGGGCATCACTGAAGCTTTCTTT.

V gene TRBV7-9 combines with J gene TRBJ2-1; 7 positions agree with TRBD2. Germline loops: CDR1 SEHNR, CDR2 FQNEAQ (reference sequence). The CDR3 contains 16 residues. V lost 5 bases, J lost 4 bases, and 11 bases stayed unmatched. The CDR3 sequence is CASSPGLDPRYNEQFF. For the CDR3, the DNA is TGTGCCAGCAGCCCCGGACTAGACCCGAGGTACAATGAGCAGTTCTTC.

V usage is TRBV19 and J usage is TRBJ2-1, with TRBD1 matching 11 bases. CDR3 length: 14 amino acids. V shed 7 bases, J shed 6 bases, and the junction held 5 bases outside the gene matches. The V gene's germline CDR1 is LNHDA and CDR2 SQIVND (reference sequence). The DNA for the CDR3 is TGTGCCAGTACCGGGACAGGGGGGAGCAATGAGCAGTTCTTC. Translation gives CASTGTGGSNEQFF.

V and J are TRBV9 and TRBJ2-5, with a possible D match to TRBD2 (5 bases). The CDR3 has 14 residues. Germline V CDR1 and CDR2: SGDLS, YYNGEE. Trimming removed 0 bases at V and 2 bases at J, with 8 bases between. The CDR3 reads CASSVGGFQETQYF. The CDR3 bases are TGTGCCAGCAGCGTAGGCGGGTTTCAAGAGACCCAGTACTTC.

This clone was seen once. At one of its ends the junction is not consistent with the germline gene, which may arise from a read error. The V call is TRBV6-1, the J call TRBJ1-2, with TRBD1 identical over 7 bases. The CDR3 totals 11 residues. Germline CDR1 and CDR2: MNHNS and SASEGT. Written as DNA, the CDR3 is TGTGCCAGCAGTGAACCTTTGACAGGGACTTTC. Its translation is CASSEPLTGTF.

V gene TRBV4-1 combines with J gene TRBJ1-5; D is possibly TRBD1 (6 bases). Germline CDR1 is MGHRA and CDR2 is YSYEKL. Deletions cut 3 bases from V and 9 bases from J, with 15 bases between. CDR3 size: 14 residues. CDR3 sequence (DNA): TGCGCCAGCAGCCAGGAACAGGGCGTCCGGCCCCAGCATTTT. This gives the protein CASSQEQGVRPQHF.

The rearrangement uses TRBV4-1 and TRBJ2-1; possibly TRBD2 for D (5 bases). Germline V gene sequence: CDR1 MGHRA, CDR2 YSYEKL. V was shortened by 1 base and J by 4 bases, with 14 bases between the two germline ends. This CDR3 comprises 16 residues. CDR3 residues: CASSQADGSGYNEQFF. Written as DNA, the CDR3 is TGCGCCAGCAGCCAAGCTGACGGGTCGGGGTACAATGAGCAGTTCTTC.

The rearrangement links TRBV12-5 to TRBJ1-5, with D perhaps TRBD1 (5 bases). Germline assignment: CDR1 LGHNT and CDR2 FRNRAP. Deletions cut 3 bases from V and 5 bases from J, with 8 bases between. The CDR3 is 13 amino acids. The CDR3 spells CASGFGGDQPQHF. CDR3 nucleotides: TGTGCTAGTGGTTTCGGGGGTGATCAGCCCCAGCATTTT.

The chain joins TRBV19 to TRBJ2-3, with D possibly being TRBD1 (5 bases). The CDR3 is 15 amino acids. Between the trimmed V and J ends, which lost 1 base and 0 bases, there was a span of 8 bases. Germline CDR1 reads LNHDA; CDR2 reads SQIVND (reference sequence). CDR3 in amino acids: CASSIGQGSTDTQYF. Written as DNA, the CDR3 is TGTGCCAGTAGTATAGGGCAGGGCAGCACAGATACGCAGTATTTT.

The V and J genes are TRBV27 and TRBJ2-7; TRBD2 is a possible D gene (7 bases). The CDR3 is 15 residues long. V lost 6 bases to trimming and J lost 7 bases, with 22 bases between them. Per germline, CDR1 MNHEY and CDR2 SMNVEV (reference sequence). The CDR3 is CASRGGADSFEEQYF. The DNA for the CDR3 is TGTGCCAGCAGGGGGGGGGCGGATTCGTTTGAAGAGCAGTACTTC.

V usage is TRBV6-1 and J usage is TRBJ2-1; TRBD2 is a possible D gene (6 bases). This CDR3 has 15 amino acids. Germline values: CDR1 MNHNS, CDR2 SASEGT. Trimming stripped 7 bases from V and 3 bases from J, with 16 bases between. CDR3 loop: CASTSREELYNEQFF. The CDR3 DNA sequence: TGTGCCAGCACTTCGAGGGAGGAACTCTACAATGAGCAGTTCTTC.

CDR3 loop: CASTRVDQNIQYF. The CDR3 DNA reads as TGTGCCAGCACCAGGGTGGACCAAAACATTCAGTACTTC. The chain employs TRBV2 and TRBJ2-4; the D gene is possibly TRBD1 (5 bases). Looked up from germline, CDR1 is SNHLY and CDR2 is FYNNEI. V shed 7 bases and J shed 5 bases, with 12 bases lying between them. The CDR3 is 13 residues long. Full variable domain (outside the CDR3, taken from reference TRBV2 and TRBJ2-4): EPEVTQTPSHQVTQMGQEVILRCVPISNHLYFYWYRQILGQKVEFLVSFYNNEISEKSEIFDDQFSVERPDGSNFTLKIRSTKLEDSAMYFCASTRVDQNIQYFGAGTRLSVL.

The rearrangement uses TRBV2 and TRBJ1-5; 8 nucleotides align to TRBD1. The CDR3 consists of 17 residues. The V segment lost 4 bases and the J segment 6 bases; nucleotides outside the gene matches: 14. Germline V gives CDR1 SNHLY, CDR2 FYNNEI. The CDR3 protein is CASSAIPTGVEGQPQHF. CDR3 in DNA: TGTGCCAGCAGTGCGATACCGACAGGGGTGGAGGGTCAGCCCCAGCATTTT.

This chain uses TRBV2 with TRBJ2-1; D gene ambiguous. V lost 0 bases and J 0 bases, leaving 3 bases between the germline ends. The CDR3 sequence is 14 residues long. Germline V gene lookup returns CDR1 SNHLY and CDR2 FYNNEI. CDR3 sequence (DNA): TGTGCCAGCAGTGAAGCGAGCTCCTACAATGAGCAGTTCTTC. Amino acid sequence: CASSEASSYNEQFF.

V usage is TRBV13 and J usage is TRBJ2-7; possibly TRBD2 for D (7 bases). Trimming stripped 5 bases from V and 0 bases from J, with 32 bases between. The germline V gene encodes CDR1 PRHDT and CDR2 FYEKMQ (reference sequence). The CDR3 is made up of 21 amino acids. Written as DNA, the CDR3 is TGTGCCAGCAGCCCCTCCCGGACAGACGAAAGGGAGCGGGGTATCTCCTACGAGCAGTACTTC. This encodes CASSPSRTDERERGISYEQYF. The full variable domain, with the rest looked up from reference TRBV13 and TRBJ2-7, is AAGVIQSPRHLIKEKRETATLKCYPIPRHDTVYWYQQGPGQDPQFLISFYEKMQSDKGSIPDRFSAQQFSDYHSELNMSSLELGDSALYFCASSPSRTDERERGISYEQYFGPGTRLTVT.

The chain has TRBV4-1 and TRBJ2-7; a weak D match, TRBD2 (5 bases). V was clipped by 1 base and J by 5 bases, with 18 bases between them. The CDR3 is made up of 16 amino acids. Germline loops: CDR1 MGHRA, CDR2 YSYEKL. CDR3 nucleotides: TGCGCCAGCAGCCAAGGCCTGGAGGAAGGTGGGAACGAGCAGTACTTC. Translated, it gives CASSQGLEEGGNEQYF.

V and J are TRBV4-1 and TRBJ2-1, with TRBD2 identical over 7 bases. This CDR3 is built from 15 residues. The ends lost 4 bases at V and 7 bases at J; junction bases unmatched: 10. CDR1 and CDR2 from the germline V gene are MGHRA and YSYEKL. CDR3 coding DNA: TGCGCCAGCAGCCCCCGCGGCGGGAGTATAAATGAGCAGTTCTTC. It translates to CASSPRGGSINEQFF.

The chain joins TRBV18 to TRBJ2-7; TRBD2 agrees at 9 bases. Trimming at V came to 6 bases and at J to 0 bases, leaving 6 bases not matched to a gene. The germline CDR1 and CDR2 sequences are KGHSH and LQKENI. This CDR3 spans 15 amino acids. The CDR3 is CASSLSGRASYEQYF. The CDR3 nucleotides read TGTGCCAGCTCCCTTAGCGGGAGAGCCTCCTACGAGCAGTACTTC.

V is TRBV19 and J is TRBJ1-2, with a weak D call TRBD1 (6 bases). Germline CDR1 and CDR2: LNHDA and SQIVND (reference sequence). Trimming shortened V by 7 bases and J by 4 bases, and 13 bases separated the two germline ends. The CDR3 loop spans 13 amino acids. CDR3 bases: TGTGCCAGTATGCCAGGGGTCGCCTATGGCTACACCTTC. Translated, it gives CASMPGVAYGYTF.

The rearrangement links TRBV9 to TRBJ2-1; 12 nucleotides agree with TRBD1. The CDR3 is 16 residues long. V was pared by 4 bases and J by 5 bases, with 7 bases of the junction left unmatched. Per germline, CDR1 SGDLS and CDR2 YYNGEE. The CDR3 loop reads CASSHTGTGGDNEQFF. The CDR3 DNA sequence: TGTGCCAGCAGCCATACCGGGACAGGGGGCGACAATGAGCAGTTCTTC.